The 26 T cell receptor beta chains below all came from one sample that was sequenced in a study of T cells in Graves' hyperthyroidism and ophthalmopathy. Researchers took RNA transcripts and amplified the TCR beta CDR3 regions from them. The primer set for the first-round RT-PCR of the TCR CDR3 was HTBI. TCRdb recomputed calls from the multiplex PCR reads with MiXCR, one row per CDR3 protein. The table lists about 840,000 distinct CDR3 sequences, about 38% of them singletons. What was sequenced was blood. The origin of the receptors is a man between 18 and 35 years old with Graves' hyperthyroidism.

The chain has TRBV7-2 and TRBJ2-7, with a tentative D call TRBD2 (6 bases). The CDR3 extends over 15 amino acids. V lost 2 bases and J lost 5, with 16 bases in between. CDR1 and CDR2 from the germline V gene are SGHTA and FQGNSA. DNA of the CDR3: TGTGCCAGCAGCTTATGGTCTGGCGGGATCCACGAGCAGTACTTC. It is translated as CASSLWSGGIHEQYF.

This clonotype was counted many times. Here the CDR3 reads CASLDSLNTGELFF. The CDR3 bases are TGTGCCAGCTTGGACAGTCTCAACACCGGGGAGCTGTTTTTT. V and J are TRBV2 and TRBJ2-2, with a possible D match to TRBD1 (6 bases). The germline V and J ends were trimmed by 8 bases and 2 bases, with 12 bases remaining between them. The CDR3 extends over 14 amino acids. Germline-derived CDR1 and CDR2 are SNHLY and FYNNEI.

The genes are TRBV7-2 and TRBJ1-3; D gene ambiguous. V was trimmed by 5 bases and J by 6 bases, leaving 17 bases between them. Germline assignment: CDR1 SGHTA and CDR2 FQGNSA. The CDR3 extends over 15 amino acids. This chain's CDR3 is CASSPTRVMQNTIYF. The CDR3 DNA reads TGTGCCAGCAGCCCAACGAGGGTTATGCAAAACACCATATATTTT.

CDR3: CAIRDNTGTGSPLHF. The CDR3 DNA reads as TGTGCCATCAGAGACAATACAGGGACGGGTTCACCCCTCCACTTT. The V gene is TRBV10-3, the J gene TRBJ1-6; perhaps TRBD1 as D (6 bases). V lost 6 bases, J lost 9 bases, and 18 bases lay in between. Germline-derived CDR1 and CDR2 are ENHRY and SYGVKD. This CDR3 is built from 15 residues.

V is TRBV4-3 and J is TRBJ1-1, with D uncertain. This CDR3 comprises 15 residues. Looked up from germline, CDR1 is LGHNA and CDR2 is YSLEER. Deletions cut 2 bases from V and 1 base from J, with 11 bases between. The CDR3 reads CASSQWGVGNTEAFF. The CDR3 bases are TGCGCCAGCAGCCAATGGGGAGTAGGGAACACTGAAGCTTTCTTT.

On this clonotype: A junction boundary mismatches the germline segment, possibly from a read error. The chain has TRBV10-2 and TRBJ2-7; no firm D call. From germline, CDR1 is WSHSY and CDR2 SAAADI. This CDR3 spans 14 amino acids. This CDR3 reads CASSESPSSYEQYF. The CDR3 nucleotides are TGTGCCAGCAGTGAATCCCCGAGCTCCTACGAGCAGTACTTC.

The rearrangement joins TRBV2 to TRBJ2-7, with a possible D match to TRBD1 (6 bases). This CDR3 has 13 residues. V dropped 11 bases and J dropped 3 bases, with 17 bases sitting between them. Germline loops: CDR1 SNHLY, CDR2 FYNNEI. The CDR3 coding sequence is TGTGCCGTCAGCAGTCCGGACAGCTACGAGCAGTACTTC. Amino acids: CAVSSPDSYEQYF.

In nucleotides, the CDR3 is TGTGCCAGCACCCGGACAGGGAACCTTTATAATTCACCCCTCCACTTT. This encodes CASTRTGNLYNSPLHF. The V and J genes are TRBV10-3 and TRBJ1-6; TRBD1 aligns across 8 bases. The trim removed 10 bases at V and 4 bases at J, leaving 12 bases unmatched. From germline, CDR1 is ENHRY and CDR2 SYGVKD. The CDR3 spans 16 residues.

This clonotype was found a few times. V usage is TRBV6-5 and J usage is TRBJ2-2; 8 bases are shared with TRBD1. This CDR3 spans 15 amino acids. Germline loops: CDR1 MNHEY, CDR2 SVGAGI. With 7 bases clipped from V and 7 bases from J, the junction kept 11 bases outside the gene matches. Here the CDR3 DNA reads TGTGCCAGCAAATCCTCGGCAGGGGGCTTCGGGGAGCTGTTTTTT. This gives the protein CASKSSAGGFGELFF.

For this clonotype: A read error may explain this, as a much larger clone is one base away. V and J are TRBV29-1 and TRBJ1-3; D is ambiguous. V lost 1 base to trimming and J lost 0 bases, with 10 bases between them. The CDR3 is made up of 15 amino acids. Germline CDR1 SQVTM, CDR2 ANQGSEA. The CDR3 bases are TGCAGCGTTGAAGGACACATCAGCTCTGGAAACACCATATATTTT. Its protein is CSVEGHISSGNTIYF.

Many counts were recorded for this clonotype. The CDR3 DNA sequence: TGCAGTGCTAGAGATGGGGAGGGGACGGAGACCCAGTACTTC. It translates to CSARDGEGTETQYF. The chain is built from TRBV20-1 and TRBJ2-5; 7 nucleotides align to TRBD2. The CDR3 extends over 14 amino acids. Germline V gene data show CDR1 as DFQATT and CDR2 as SNEGSKA (reference sequence). The ends lost 0 bases at V and 5 bases at J; junction bases unmatched: 6.

The chain couples TRBV14 to TRBJ1-5; D remains ambiguous. CDR1 SGHDN and CDR2 FVKESK come from the germline V gene. The CDR3 has 16 amino acids. V lost 1 base, J lost 1 base, and 11 bases lay in between. CDR3 nucleotides: TGTGCCAGCAGCCAAGGGCTAGGTTTAAGCAATCAGCCCCAGCATTTT. It specifies CASSQGLGLSNQPQHF.

In regard to this clonotype: Likely a read error: the CDR3 ends without its conserved phenylalanine or tryptophan. This chain joins TRBV4-3 and TRBJ2-5, with D maybe TRBD2 (6 bases). This CDR3 is 15 amino acids long. V gave up 2 bases and J gave up 5 bases, with 15 bases separating them. Germline CDR1 is LGHNA and CDR2 is YSLEER. CDR3 coding DNA: TGCGCCAGCAGCCAAACCAGGGACTGGCCGGAGACCCAGTACCTC. Translating gives CASSQTRDWPETQYL.

About this clonotype itself: This could be a read error, since a much larger clone is one nucleotide away. This sequence joins TRBV7-8 and TRBJ2-5, with 7 bases that match TRBD1. Germline CDR1 and CDR2: SGHVS and FQNEAQ. V was pared by 4 bases and J by 5 bases, with 4 bases of the junction left unmatched. The CDR3 has 13 residues. The CDR3, as DNA: TGTGCCAGCAGCTGGGGACAGAACGAGACCCAGTACTTC. It yields the protein CASSWGQNETQYF.

The table lists this clonotype with many counts. V usage is TRBV20-1 and J usage is TRBJ2-7; D remains unclear. The germline CDR1 and CDR2 sequences are DFQATT and SNEGSKA (reference sequence). The V end was cut by 6 bases, the J end by 0 bases, with 9 bases between. CDR3 length equals 12 residues. The CDR3 DNA sequence: TGCAGTGCGGTGAGGCGCTCCTACGAGCAGTACTTC. Translation: CSAVRRSYEQYF.

This clonotype was detected ten times or more. The rearrangement uses TRBV19 and TRBJ1-1, with D hard to call. There are 12 residues in the CDR3. V was pared by 3 bases and J by 11 bases, with 13 bases between. Germline V gene data show CDR1 as LNHDA and CDR2 as SQIVND (reference sequence). The CDR3 region is CASSIYGLKAFF. For the CDR3, the DNA is TGTGCCAGTAGTATTTACGGGTTAAAGGCTTTCTTT.

The V and J genes are TRBV20-1 and TRBJ2-5; 8 nucleotides match TRBD1. This CDR3 region has 11 residues. V lost 6 bases and J lost 5; bases outside the gene matches: 2. Looked up from germline, CDR1 is DFQATT and CDR2 is SNEGSKA (reference sequence). The CDR3 region has the DNA TGCAGTGCCCAGGGGGCGGAGACCCAGTACTTC. Amino acids: CSAQGAETQYF.

The CDR3 coding sequence is TGTGCCAGCACTCGTGCGGGACTGAAGCAGTTCTTC. Translation gives CASTRAGLKQFF. The rearrangement joins TRBV7-2 to TRBJ2-1, with TRBD2 as a possible D gene (6 bases). The CDR3 extends over 12 amino acids. CDR1 is SGHTA, CDR2 FQGNSA, per germline. Trimming took 7 bases from V and 11 from J, leaving 15 bases between them.

This rearrangement joins TRBV2 to TRBJ1-1; no definite D call. The V end lost 2 bases, the J end lost 1 base, and 5 bases lay between the germline ends. The CDR3 covers 13 residues. CDR1 SNHLY and CDR2 FYNNEI come from the germline V gene. The CDR3 sequence: CASSENGNTEAFF. DNA of the CDR3: TGTGCCAGCAGTGAAAATGGGAACACTGAAGCTTTCTTT.

The chain employs TRBV11-3 and TRBJ1-6, with D perhaps TRBD1 (5 bases). CDR3 length equals 14 residues. V lost 4 bases and J 10 bases, leaving 14 bases between the germline ends. CDR1 and CDR2 from the germline V gene are SGHNT and YENEEA. The CDR3: CASSSREGWSPLHF. CDR3 bases: TGTGCCAGCAGCTCTCGGGAGGGGTGGTCACCCCTCCACTTT. The full variable domain, its missing parts supplied by reference TRBV11-3 and TRBJ1-6, is EAGVVQSPRYKIIEKKQPVAFWCNPISGHNTLYWYLQNLGQGPELLIRYENEEAVDDSQLPKDRFSAERLKGVDSTLKIQPAELGDSAVYLCASSSREGWSPLHFGNGTRLTVT.

This clonotype occurred a few times. The rearrangement links TRBV2 to TRBJ1-5; no reliable D call. Germline V gene data show CDR1 as SNHLY and CDR2 as FYNNEI. Trimming left V 3 bases short and J 0 bases short, with 9 bases between. The CDR3 spans 15 residues. The CDR3 DNA follows: TGTGCCAGCAGTGATCCGGGTGGTAGCAATCAGCCCCAGCATTTT. Translated, it gives CASSDPGGSNQPQHF.

This clonotype was counted ten times or more. The chain recombines TRBV20-1 with TRBJ2-6; D call uncertain. The CDR3 length is 14 residues. Trimming cost V 4 bases and J 3 bases, with 10 bases left between them. The germline gives CDR1 DFQATT, CDR2 SNEGSKA (reference sequence). CDR3: CSANRAYGANVLTF. In DNA form, the CDR3 reads TGCAGTGCTAATAGGGCTTATGGGGCCAACGTCCTGACTTTC.

The chain is built from TRBV7-8 and TRBJ1-1; 10 bases agree with TRBD1. V trimming: 5 bases; J trimming: 7 bases; junction bases outside the gene matches: 7. This CDR3 is built from 14 residues. Per germline, CDR1 SGHVS and CDR2 FQNEAQ. Here the CDR3 DNA reads TGTGCCAGCAGCCTAGGGACAGGGGCGGTTGAAGCTTTCTTT. Translation gives CASSLGTGAVEAFF.

This clonotype was counted many times. V gene TRBV15 combines with J gene TRBJ1-6, with 8 bases that match TRBD1. The CDR3 is 14 residues long. Trimming at V came to 3 bases and at J to 6 bases, leaving 1 base not matched to a gene. Germline V gene data show CDR1 as LNHNV and CDR2 as YYDKDF (reference sequence). CDR3 region: CATSSDRGNSPLHF. Here the CDR3 DNA reads TGTGCCACCAGCAGCGACAGGGGTAATTCACCCCTCCACTTT. Combining the CDR3 with reference TRBV15 and TRBJ1-6 gives the whole variable domain DAMVIQNPRYQVTQFGKPVTLSCSQTLNHNVMYWYQQKSSQAPKLLFHYYDKDFNNEADTPDNFQSRRPNTSFCFLDIRSPGLGDTAMYLCATSSDRGNSPLHFGNGTRLTVT.

This clonotype was found a few times. The V gene is TRBV19, the J gene TRBJ1-2; D perhaps matches TRBD1 (6 bases). The CDR3 has 14 amino acids. In germline, CDR1 is LNHDA, CDR2 SQIVND (reference sequence). The V end was cut by 7 bases, the J end by 0 bases, with 12 bases between. In DNA form, the CDR3 reads TGTGCCAGTACTCCTACAGGGTCTAACTATGGCTACACCTTC. This gives the protein CASTPTGSNYGYTF.

This clonotype has a count of ten or more. The chain couples TRBV12-3 or TRBV12-4 to TRBJ1-1, with unresolved D. Deletions cut 3 bases from V and 3 bases from J, with 8 bases between. CDR3 length: 13 amino acids. CDR3 loop: CASSFSTDTEAFF. As DNA, the CDR3 is TGTGCCAGCAGTTTTTCGACGGACACTGAAGCTTTCTTT.